A selection of T cell receptor beta chains follows, all from one sample in a study of cytomegalovirus exposure and HLA in healthy donors. This table comes from immunoSEQ multiplex PCR, and its TCRdb copy is limited to in-frame clones, with some not included. The repertoire consists of 150,000 to 200,000 clones, with approximately 96% occurring once and the leading ten covering 0.89%. The source material was PBMCs. These receptor sequences come from a woman under 30 in good health and CMV-seronegative. Both conserved end residues are part of each CDR3. D genes are given only for firm matches. A row's size may be missing; if present it is once, few, many or a size class.

>.|TRBV11-2|.|TRBJ2-7
TGTGCCAGCAGCCCAACGGACAGCTACGAGCAGTACTTC
CASSPTDSYEQYF
>TRBD1|TRBV7-3|.|TRBJ1-2
TGTGCCAGCAGCTTAATGGCAGGGGGCGCTTCTGGCTACACCTTC
CASSLMAGGASGYTF
>.|TRBV19|.|TRBJ2-1
TGTGCCAGTACCCCCGACGAGACTTTACCCGGGGGATATGAGCAGTTCTTC
CASTPDETLPGGYEQFF
>TRBD2|TRBV13|.|TRBJ2-3
TGTGCCAGCAGCTCGCGGGGGGGTAGCACAGATACGCAGTATTTT
CASSSRGGSTDTQYF
>TRBD1|TRBV7-9|.|TRBJ1-1
TGTGCCAGCAGCCGGACAGGCGACCTTGAAGCTTTCTTT
CASSRTGDLEAFF
>TRBD1|TRBV4-1|.|TRBJ1-2
TGCGCCAGCAGCCAAGGACAGGGTGTCGAAGATGGCTACACCTTC
CASSQGQGVEDGYTF
>TRBD1|TRBV18|.|TRBJ2-7
TGTGCCAGCTCACGTACAGGGGGCGAGCAGTACTTC
CASSRTGGEQYF
>.|TRBV2|.|TRBJ2-7
TGTGCCAGCAGGGAAACAGGTTCCTACGAGCAGTACTTC
CASRETGSYEQYF
>.|TRBV7-6|.|TRBJ2-5
TGTGCCAGCAGCTTAGGCGCGGGGAAAGAGACCCAGTACTTC
CASSLGAGKETQYF
>.|TRBV5-1|.|TRBJ2-7
TGCGCCAGCAGCTTGAGCCTAGCTAGGAGCTCCTACGAGCAGTACTTC
CASSLSLARSSYEQYF
>TRBD2|TRBV9|.|TRBJ2-3
TGTGCCAGCAGCGTAGTCGCTGCGGCGGGGGGGACAGATACGCAGTATTTT
CASSVVAAAGGTDTQYF
>.|TRBV5-1|.|TRBJ2-3
TGCGCCAGCAGCTTGGACAGGGACACAGATACGCAGTATTTT
CASSLDRDTDTQYF
>TRBD1|TRBV19|.|TRBJ2-5
TGTGCCAGTAAGCAAAGGACAGGGGCTCAAGAGACCCAGTACTTC
CASKQRTGAQETQYF
>.|TRBV9|once|TRBJ2-2
TGTGCCAGCGGCTTAGGGGGGGGAACCGGGGAGCTGTTTTTT
CASGLGGGTGELFF
>TRBD2|TRBV5-6|.|TRBJ2-6
TGTGCCAGCAGCCGTAGCGGGGGGAACTCTGGGGCCAACGTCCTGACTTTC
CASSRSGGNSGANVLTF
>.|TRBV19|.|TRBJ1-2
TGTGCCAGTAGTGCCTATCGTCCGAGGGCCCCGGAGGGGTATGGCTACACCTTC
CASSAYRPRAPEGYGYTF
>TRBD2|TRBV9|.|TRBJ2-3
TGTGCCAGCAGCCCCCGGGTGGGAGCGGGGACGGGCACAGATACGCAGTATTTT
CASSPRVGAGTGTDTQYF
>TRBD2|TRBV4-2|once|TRBJ2-5
TGTGCCAGCAGCCAAGGGACTAGCGGGGGGCCACAAGAGACCCAGTACTTC
CASSQGTSGGPQETQYF
>.|TRBV2|.|TRBJ1-2
TGTGCCAGCAGTGATGAGGGCTTAGGCTACACCTTC
CASSDEGLGYTF
>.|TRBV30|.|TRBJ1-4
TGTGCCTGGCAGGCTTCGCTTGTAGATGAAAAACTGTTTTTT
CAWQASLVDEKLFF
>TRBD2|TRBV30|.|TRBJ2-3
TGTGCCTGGAGTGTACTTAGGACTAGCGGGTACACAGATACGCAGTATTTT
CAWSVLRTSGYTDTQYF
>TRBD1|TRBV25-1|.|TRBJ1-1
TGTGCCAGCAGTGACCCGGGACAGGGGGGCGGCGAAGCTTTCTTT
CASSDPGQGGGEAFF
>.|TRBV6-1|once|TRBJ2-6
TGTGCCAGCAGTGACGGGGCTGGGGCCAACGTCCTGACTTTC
CASSDGAGANVLTF
>.|TRBV4-1|.|TRBJ1-4
TGCGCCAGCAGCCAACCAGGGCCAACTAATGAAAAACTGTTTTTT
CASSQPGPTNEKLFF
>.|TRBV6-5|once|TRBJ1-2
TGTGCCAGCAGTTACTCGAGTAGTAATGGCTACACCTTC
CASSYSSSNGYTF
>.|TRBV7-9|.|TRBJ1-6
TGTGCCACCTCAGGTGAAACTAGGGATTCACCCCTCCACTTT
CATSGETRDSPLHF
>TRBD2|TRBV6-5|.|TRBJ2-3
TGTGCCAGCAGTCGTAGCGGGGGGCCCGCAGATACGCAGTATTTT
CASSRSGGPADTQYF
>.|TRBV7-2|.|TRBJ2-5
TGTGCCAGCAGCTTTAGAGTGGAGACCCAGTACTTC
CASSFRVETQYF
>.|TRBV5-1|.|TRBJ2-5
TGCGCCAGCAGGAGGGATTCAGAGACCCAGTACTTC
CASRRDSETQYF
>.|TRBV6-1|.|TRBJ1-2
TGTGCCACCTCGGAGGGGTATCGGGACTATGGCTACACCTTC
CATSEGYRDYGYTF
>TRBD1|TRBV18|.|TRBJ1-2
TGTGCCAGCTCACTGGTCGGGACAGGCTATGGCTACACCTTC
CASSLVGTGYGYTF
>.|TRBV7-2|.|TRBJ2-6
TGTGCCAGCAGCCGATTCGGAGAAGGGGCTGGGGCCAACGTCCTGACTTTC
CASSRFGEGAGANVLTF
>TRBD1|TRBV27|.|TRBJ2-7
TGTGCCAGCAGTTTTCGCGGGACAGGGGTCGACGAGCAGTACTTC
CASSFRGTGVDEQYF
>.|TRBV7-3|few|TRBJ2-3
TGTGCCAGCAGCTTATCTCCGGGGGCAGATACGCAGTATTTT
CASSLSPGADTQYF
>TRBD2|TRBV19|.|TRBJ2-1
TGTGCCAGTAGTATGTCTAGCGGGGGCCAAGGAGGGGATGAGCAGTTCTTC
CASSMSSGGQGGDEQFF